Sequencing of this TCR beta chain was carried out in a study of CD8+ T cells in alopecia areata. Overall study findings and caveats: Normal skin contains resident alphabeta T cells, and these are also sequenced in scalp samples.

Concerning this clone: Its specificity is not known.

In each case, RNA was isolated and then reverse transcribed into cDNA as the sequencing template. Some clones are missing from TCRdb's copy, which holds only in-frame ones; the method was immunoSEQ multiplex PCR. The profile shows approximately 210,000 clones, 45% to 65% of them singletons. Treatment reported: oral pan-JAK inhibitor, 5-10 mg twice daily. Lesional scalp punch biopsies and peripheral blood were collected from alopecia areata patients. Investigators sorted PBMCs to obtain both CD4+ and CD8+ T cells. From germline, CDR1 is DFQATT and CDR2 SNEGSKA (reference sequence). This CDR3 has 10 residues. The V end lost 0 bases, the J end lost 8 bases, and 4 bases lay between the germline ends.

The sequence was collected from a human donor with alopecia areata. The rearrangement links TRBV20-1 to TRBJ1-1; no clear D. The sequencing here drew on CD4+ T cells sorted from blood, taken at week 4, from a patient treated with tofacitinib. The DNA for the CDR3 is TGCAGTGCTAGAGACCAAGAAGCTTTCTTT. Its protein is CSARDQEAFF.